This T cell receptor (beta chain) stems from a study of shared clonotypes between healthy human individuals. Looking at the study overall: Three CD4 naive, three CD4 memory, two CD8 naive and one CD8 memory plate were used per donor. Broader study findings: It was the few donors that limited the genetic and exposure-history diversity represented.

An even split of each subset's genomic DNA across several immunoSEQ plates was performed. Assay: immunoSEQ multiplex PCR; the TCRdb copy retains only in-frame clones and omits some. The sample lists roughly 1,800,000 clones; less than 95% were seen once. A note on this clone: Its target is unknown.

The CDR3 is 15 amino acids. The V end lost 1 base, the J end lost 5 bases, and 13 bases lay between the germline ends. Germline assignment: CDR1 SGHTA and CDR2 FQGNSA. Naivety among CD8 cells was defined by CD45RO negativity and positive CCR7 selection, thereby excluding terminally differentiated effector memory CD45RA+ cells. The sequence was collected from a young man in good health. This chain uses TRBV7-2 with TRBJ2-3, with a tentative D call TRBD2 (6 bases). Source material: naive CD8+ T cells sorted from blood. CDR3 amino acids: CASSLGTAGRDTQYF. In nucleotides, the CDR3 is TGTGCCAGCAGCTTAGGGACTGCGGGGCGAGATACGCAGTATTTT.